This TCR beta chain emerged from a study of cytomegalovirus exposure and HLA in healthy donors. Turning to the study itself: Ancestry clustering placed around 80% of roughly 400 genotyped donors in the Caucasian-associated cluster. General observations from the study: The authors later found most CMV-associated TCR beta chains appeared HLA-restricted. Across donors, presence/absence analyses took sequencing depth to be roughly uniform.

Concerning this clone itself: The antigen is undetermined.

V shed 0 bases and J shed 7 bases, with 7 bases lying between them. The CDR3 covers 11 residues. CDR1 is GTSNPN and CDR2 is SVGIG in the germline V gene (reference sequence). The PCR employed 60 Vbeta primers together with 13 Jbeta primers. Generated by immunoSEQ multiplex PCR, the TCRdb table keeps only in-frame clones and is missing some. The top ten hold 20% to 25% of the sample, which has around 60,000 clones, 71% seen once. This sequence originates from a man aged 45-65 years in good health and CMV-seropositive. Material: PBMCs. This sequence joins TRBV30 and TRBJ2-7, with D uncertain. In nucleotides, the CDR3 is TGTGCCTGGAGTGTTGTGCAGGAGCAGTACTTC. Translating gives CAWSVVQEQYF.